This T cell receptor (beta chain) appears in the sequencing data of a study of blood T cell repertoires in COVID-19 (TCRdb year 2020). Study-wide context: Samples from collaborators originated in the United States, Italy and Spain and spanned both the acute and convalescent phases of COVID-19. The prospective study material was composed of cDNA or gDNA derived from T cells, B-cell-depleted T cells, or PBMCs. Deeply sampled blood TCRbeta repertoires from subjects exposed to, actively infected with, or recovered from COVID-19 were included in the dataset. The repertoires were released in a freely available public database intended as a resource for research on the immune response to SARS-CoV-2. The samples were drawn from the first 160 participants of the ongoing ImmuneRACE study and from 1,254 subjects provided by 6 global collaborators. A de-identified subject ID, COVID-19 status, age in years and sex were almost always included in the sample metadata. Where HLA class I and class II types were available, the types were taken from metadata supplied by the sample provider, not from assay-based typing. Overall results and qualifications from the work: The quantity of clinical and demographic metadata differed by source and by participant and was supplied without curation.

TCRbeta CDR3 regions were amplified from genomic DNA by means of the immunoSEQ Assay, a bias-controlled multiplex PCR. Under the source paper's analysis protocol: The number of nucleated cells in each sample was estimated by amplification of reference gene primers within the assay. Sequence reads were collapsed and filtered to measure the absolute abundance of every unique TCRbeta CDR3 rearrangement. For each sample, productive Simpson clonality was calculated as the square root of Simpson's diversity index across productive rearrangements. Held by TCRdb, this immuneACCESS table contains in-frame sequences only and omits some clones. Under half of the omission traces to an unresolved V gene where checked; the cause of the rest is unknown. Clone size and the V and J calls come from that table; the DNA yielded D and trimming. In all, the sample holds around 63,000 clones, and 73% of those were seen once. The leading ten clones occupy roughly 18% of the sample.

The collaborating institutions used their own protocols to collect whole blood in K2EDTA tubes. Collaborator samples were shipped for TCRbeta analysis as frozen whole blood, isolated PBMCs, or DNA extracted from either sample type. Only one count was recorded for this clone. The antigen this receptor binds is unknown. No base qualities exist here, and no much larger clone lies one base off it. Based on the germline V gene (reference sequence), the CDR1 and CDR2 sequences are LNHDA and SQIVND. Relative to germline, V is missing 5 bases and J is missing 6 bases, with 5 bases of the junction outside any gene match. The CDR3 spans 13 residues, from the cysteine through the phenylalanine. Only the CDR3 region is kept as DNA, spanning 39 bases read in frame from base 1.

Sequencing was carried out using peripheral blood. The V and J segments used are TRBV19 and TRBJ2-5; 8 junctional bases match TRBD1. The sequence was obtained from a woman aged 45-65 years with active or convalescent COVID-19. The DNA is TGTGCCAGTAGTTTCCAGGGGGCAAAGACCCAGTACTTC. It specifies CASSFQGAKTQYF.